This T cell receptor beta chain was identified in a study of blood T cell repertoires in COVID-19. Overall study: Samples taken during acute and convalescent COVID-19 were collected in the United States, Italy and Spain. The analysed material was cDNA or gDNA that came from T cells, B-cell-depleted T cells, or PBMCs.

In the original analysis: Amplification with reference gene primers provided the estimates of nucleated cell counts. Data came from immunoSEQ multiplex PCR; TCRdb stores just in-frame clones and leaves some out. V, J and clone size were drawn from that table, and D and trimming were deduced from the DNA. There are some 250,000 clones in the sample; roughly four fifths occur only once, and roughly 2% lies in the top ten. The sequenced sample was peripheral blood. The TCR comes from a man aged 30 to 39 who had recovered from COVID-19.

For the CDR3, the DNA is TGTGCCAGCTCACCCCTTGCCGAAGGAGCTGAAGCTTTCTTT. This sequence encodes CASSPLAEGAEAFF. V and J are TRBV18 and TRBJ1-1; D is uncertain. V lost 3 bases to trimming and J lost 6 bases, with 14 bases between them. The CDR3 sequence is 14 residues long. The germline CDR1 and CDR2 sequences are KGHSH and LQKENI.